This TCR beta chain was captured in a study of early T cells in non-severe SARS-CoV-2 infection. This clonotype was counted ten times or more. Between the trimmed V and J ends, which lost 7 bases and 8 bases, there was a span of 14 bases. Germline values: CDR1 SQVTM, CDR2 ANQGSEA. This CDR3 is 11 amino acids long. MiXCR, run by TCRdb on the 5' RACE reads, gives a single entry per CDR3 protein. The sample lists tens of thousands of distinct CDR3 sequences; more than 5% were seen once. This clonotype was obtained from an adult who was a healthcare worker with PCR-confirmed SARS-CoV-2 infection or an uninfected control (not recorded which). The chain couples TRBV29-1 to TRBJ1-2; D perhaps matches TRBD1 (5 bases). What was sequenced was whole blood. The CDR3 sequence is CSAGDLFGYTF. The CDR3 region has the DNA TGCAGCGCCGGGGACCTCTTCGGCTACACCTTC.